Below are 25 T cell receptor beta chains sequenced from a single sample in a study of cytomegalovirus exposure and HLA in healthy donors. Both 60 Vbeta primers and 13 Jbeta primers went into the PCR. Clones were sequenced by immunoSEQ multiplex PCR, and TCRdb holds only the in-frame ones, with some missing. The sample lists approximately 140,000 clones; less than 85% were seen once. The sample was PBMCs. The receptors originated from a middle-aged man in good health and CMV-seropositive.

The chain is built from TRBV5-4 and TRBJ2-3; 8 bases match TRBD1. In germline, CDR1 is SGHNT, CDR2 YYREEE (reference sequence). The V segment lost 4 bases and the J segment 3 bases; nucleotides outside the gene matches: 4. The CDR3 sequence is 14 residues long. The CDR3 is CASSIQGATDTQYF. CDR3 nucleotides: TGTGCCAGCAGCATCCAGGGGGCAACAGATACGCAGTATTTT.

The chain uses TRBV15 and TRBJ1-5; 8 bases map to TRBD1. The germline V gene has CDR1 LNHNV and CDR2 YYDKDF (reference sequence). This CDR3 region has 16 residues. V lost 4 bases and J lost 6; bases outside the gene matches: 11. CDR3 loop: CATSTHRDRTGQPQHF. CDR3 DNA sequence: TGTGCCACCAGCACCCACCGGGACAGGACGGGTCAGCCCCAGCATTTT.

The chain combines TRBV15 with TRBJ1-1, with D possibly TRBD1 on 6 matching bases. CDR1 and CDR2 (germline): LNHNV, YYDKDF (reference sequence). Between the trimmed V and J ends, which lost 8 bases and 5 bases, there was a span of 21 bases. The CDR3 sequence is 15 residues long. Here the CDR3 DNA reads TGTGCCACCCACGTTCGCCACGGGGGGCTTACTGAAGCTTTCTTT. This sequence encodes CATHVRHGGLTEAFF.

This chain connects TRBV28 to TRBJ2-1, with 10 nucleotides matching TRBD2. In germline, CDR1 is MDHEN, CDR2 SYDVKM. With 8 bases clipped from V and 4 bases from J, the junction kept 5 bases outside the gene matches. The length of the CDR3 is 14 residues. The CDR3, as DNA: TGTGCCAGCCGGGGACTAGCGCTTTACAATGAGCAGTTCTTC. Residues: CASRGLALYNEQFF.

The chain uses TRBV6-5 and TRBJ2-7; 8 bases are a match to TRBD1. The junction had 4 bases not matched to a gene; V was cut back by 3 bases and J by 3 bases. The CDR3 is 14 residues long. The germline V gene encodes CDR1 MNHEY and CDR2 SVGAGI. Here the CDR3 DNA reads TGTGCCAGCAGTTATTCAGGGGGCATCTACGAGCAGTACTTC. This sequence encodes CASSYSGGIYEQYF.

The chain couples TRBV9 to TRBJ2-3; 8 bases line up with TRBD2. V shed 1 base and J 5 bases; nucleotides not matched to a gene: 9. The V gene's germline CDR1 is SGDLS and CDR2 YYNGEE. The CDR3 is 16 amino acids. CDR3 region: CASSVSSGLEGDTQYF. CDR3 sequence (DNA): TGTGCCAGCAGCGTATCTAGCGGGTTAGAAGGAGATACGCAGTATTTT.

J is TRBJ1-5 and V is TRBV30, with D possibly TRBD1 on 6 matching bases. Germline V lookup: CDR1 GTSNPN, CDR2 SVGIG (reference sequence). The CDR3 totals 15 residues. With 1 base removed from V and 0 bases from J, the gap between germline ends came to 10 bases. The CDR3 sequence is CAWSEDRDSNQPQHF. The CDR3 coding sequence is TGTGCCTGGAGTGAGGACAGAGATAGCAATCAGCCCCAGCATTTT.

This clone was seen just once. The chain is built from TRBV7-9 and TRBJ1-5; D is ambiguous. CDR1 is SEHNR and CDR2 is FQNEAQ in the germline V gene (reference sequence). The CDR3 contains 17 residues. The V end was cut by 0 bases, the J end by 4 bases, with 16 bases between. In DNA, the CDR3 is TGTGCCAGCAGCTTAGCTGGTAGCGGCAGGCAGAATCAGCCCCAGCATTTT. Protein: CASSLAGSGRQNQPQHF.

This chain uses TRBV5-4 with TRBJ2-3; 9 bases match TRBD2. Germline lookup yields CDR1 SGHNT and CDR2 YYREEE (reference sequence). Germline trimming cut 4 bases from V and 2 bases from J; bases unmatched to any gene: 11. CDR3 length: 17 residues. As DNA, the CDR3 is TGTGCCAGCAGCCCGGACCCGGGACTAGCCGCCACAGATACGCAGTATTTT. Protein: CASSPDPGLAATDTQYF.

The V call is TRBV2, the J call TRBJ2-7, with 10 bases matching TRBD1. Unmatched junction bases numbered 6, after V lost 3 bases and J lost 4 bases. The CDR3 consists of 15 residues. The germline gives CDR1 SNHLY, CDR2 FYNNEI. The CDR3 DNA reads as TGTGCCAGCAGTGAGACGGGACAGGGGATTTACGAGCAGTACTTC. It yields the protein CASSETGQGIYEQYF.

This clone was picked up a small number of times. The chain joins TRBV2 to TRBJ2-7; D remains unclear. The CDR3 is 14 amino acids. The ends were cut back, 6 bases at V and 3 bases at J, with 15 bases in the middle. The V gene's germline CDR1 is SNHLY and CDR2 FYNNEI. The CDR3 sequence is CASSRRGSFYEQYF. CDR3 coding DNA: TGTGCCAGCAGCCGGAGAGGATCCTTCTACGAGCAGTACTTC.

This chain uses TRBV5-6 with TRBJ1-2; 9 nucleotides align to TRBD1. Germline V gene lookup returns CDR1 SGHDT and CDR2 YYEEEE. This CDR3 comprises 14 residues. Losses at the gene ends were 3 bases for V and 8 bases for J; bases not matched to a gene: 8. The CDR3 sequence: CASSSGTGFSGYTF. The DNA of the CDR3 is TGTGCCAGCAGCTCCGGGACAGGGTTTAGCGGCTACACCTTC.

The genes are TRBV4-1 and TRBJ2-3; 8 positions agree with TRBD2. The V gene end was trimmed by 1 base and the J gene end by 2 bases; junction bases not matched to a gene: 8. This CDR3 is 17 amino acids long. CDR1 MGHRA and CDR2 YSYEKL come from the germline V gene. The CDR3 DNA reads TGCGCCAGCAGCCAAGGACCCACTAGCGGTTACACAGATACGCAGTATTTT. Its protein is CASSQGPTSGYTDTQYF.

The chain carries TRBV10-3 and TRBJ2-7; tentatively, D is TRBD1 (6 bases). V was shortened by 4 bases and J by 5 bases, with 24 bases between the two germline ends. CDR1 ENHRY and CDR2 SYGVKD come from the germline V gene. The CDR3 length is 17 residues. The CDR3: CAISGIVPRQGKNEQYF. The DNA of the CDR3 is TGTGCCATCAGTGGAATCGTCCCGCGGCAGGGGAAGAACGAGCAGTACTTC.

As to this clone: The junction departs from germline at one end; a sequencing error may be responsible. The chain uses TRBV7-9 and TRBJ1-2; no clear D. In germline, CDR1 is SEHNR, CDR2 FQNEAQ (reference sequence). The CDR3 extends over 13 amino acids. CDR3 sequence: CSSSSNRRLGYTF. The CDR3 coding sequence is TGTTCCAGCAGCTCCAACCGGAGATTAGGCTACACCTTC.

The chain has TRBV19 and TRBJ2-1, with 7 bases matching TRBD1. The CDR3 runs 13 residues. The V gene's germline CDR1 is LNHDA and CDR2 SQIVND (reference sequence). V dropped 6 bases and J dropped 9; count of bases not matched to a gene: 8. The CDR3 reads CASSPTGVREQFF. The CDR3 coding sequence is TGTGCCAGTAGCCCTACAGGGGTACGTGAGCAGTTCTTC.

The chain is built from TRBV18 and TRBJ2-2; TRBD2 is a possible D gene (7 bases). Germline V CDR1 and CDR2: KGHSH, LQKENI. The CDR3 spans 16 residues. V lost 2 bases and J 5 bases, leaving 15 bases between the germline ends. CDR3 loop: CASSPNGGGLTGELFF. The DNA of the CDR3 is TGTGCCAGCTCACCAAATGGCGGGGGCTTGACCGGGGAGCTGTTTTTT.

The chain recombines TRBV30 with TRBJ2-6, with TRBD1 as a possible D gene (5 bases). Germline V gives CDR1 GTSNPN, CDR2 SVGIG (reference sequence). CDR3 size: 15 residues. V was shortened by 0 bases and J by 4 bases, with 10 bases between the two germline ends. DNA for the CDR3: TGTGCCTGGAGTGTACCAGGGTCCGGGGCCAACGTCCTGACTTTC. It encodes CAWSVPGSGANVLTF.

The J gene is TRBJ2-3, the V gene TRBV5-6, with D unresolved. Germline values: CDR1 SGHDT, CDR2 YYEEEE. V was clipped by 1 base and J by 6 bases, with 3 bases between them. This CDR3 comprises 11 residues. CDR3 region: CASSLSDTQYF. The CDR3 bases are TGTGCCAGCAGCTTGTCTGATACGCAGTATTTT.

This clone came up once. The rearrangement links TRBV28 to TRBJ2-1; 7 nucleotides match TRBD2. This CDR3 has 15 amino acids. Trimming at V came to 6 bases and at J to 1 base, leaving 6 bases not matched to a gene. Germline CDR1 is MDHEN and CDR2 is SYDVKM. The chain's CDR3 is CASSQTSVSYNEQFF. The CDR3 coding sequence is TGTGCCAGCAGCCAAACTAGCGTTTCCTACAATGAGCAGTTCTTC.

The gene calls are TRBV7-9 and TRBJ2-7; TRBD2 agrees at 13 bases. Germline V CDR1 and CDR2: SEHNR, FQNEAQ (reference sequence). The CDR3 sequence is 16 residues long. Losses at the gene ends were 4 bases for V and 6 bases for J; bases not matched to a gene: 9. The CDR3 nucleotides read TGTGCCAGCAGCTACCCCGGACTAGCGGGAGCCTCCGAGCAGTACTTC. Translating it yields CASSYPGLAGASEQYF.

This CDR3 reads CASSPGAGRGHEQYF. The CDR3 bases are TGTGCCAGCAGCCCTGGGGCGGGGAGGGGCCACGAGCAGTACTTC. The chain couples TRBV11-3 to TRBJ2-7; 7 positions match TRBD2. With 5 bases clipped from V and 5 bases from J, the junction kept 12 bases outside the gene matches. The CDR3 extends over 15 amino acids. CDR1 and CDR2 (germline): SGHNT, YENEEA. The variable domain in full, with the rest retrieved from reference TRBV11-3 and TRBJ2-7, is EAGVVQSPRYKIIEKKQPVAFWCNPISGHNTLYWYLQNLGQGPELLIRYENEEAVDDSQLPKDRFSAERLKGVDSTLKIQPAELGDSAVYLCASSPGAGRGHEQYFGPGTRLTVT.

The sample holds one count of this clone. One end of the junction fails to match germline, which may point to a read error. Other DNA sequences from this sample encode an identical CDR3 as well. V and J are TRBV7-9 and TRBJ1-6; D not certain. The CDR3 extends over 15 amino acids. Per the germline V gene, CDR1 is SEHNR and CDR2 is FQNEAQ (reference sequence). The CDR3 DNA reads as TGTGCCAGCATGTTGGGTTCAGGCTATAATTCACCCCTCCACTTC. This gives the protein CASMLGSGYNSPLHF.

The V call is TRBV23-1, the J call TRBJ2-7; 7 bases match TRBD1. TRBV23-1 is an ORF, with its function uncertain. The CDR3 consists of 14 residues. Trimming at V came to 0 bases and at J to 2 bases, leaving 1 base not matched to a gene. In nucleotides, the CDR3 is TGCGCCAGCAGTCAATCGCAGGGGGCCTACGAGCAGTACTTC. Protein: CASSQSQGAYEQYF.

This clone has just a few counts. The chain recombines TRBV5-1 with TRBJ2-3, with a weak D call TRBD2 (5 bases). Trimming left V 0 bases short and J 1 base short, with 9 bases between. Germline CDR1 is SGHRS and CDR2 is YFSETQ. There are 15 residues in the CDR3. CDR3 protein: CASSLGVEGTDTQYF. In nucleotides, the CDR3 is TGCGCCAGCAGCTTGGGGGTGGAGGGCACAGATACGCAGTATTTT. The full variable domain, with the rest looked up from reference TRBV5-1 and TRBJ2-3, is KAGVTQTPRYLIKTRGQQVTLSCSPISGHRSVSWYQQTPGQGLQFLFEYFSETQRNKGNFPGRFSGRQFSNSRSEMNVSTLELGDSALYLCASSLGVEGTDTQYFGPGTRLTVL.